This passage covers 27 T cell receptor beta chains from one sample sequenced in a study of T-cell reconstitution after alpha-beta-depleted transplantation in children. Preparation of the TCRbeta library was carried out with unique molecular identifiers. TCRdb called the PCR reads again in MiXCR, with one record for every CDR3 protein. The sample holds hundreds of thousands of distinct CDR3 sequences, over 15% seen once. Sample: PBMCs from the stem cell graft donor, taken from the stem cell graft. These receptors all come from a human donor who donated a stem cell graft to a child with acute myeloid leukemia.

This chain links TRBV5-1 with TRBJ1-1; D unresolved. The germline V gene encodes CDR1 SGHRS and CDR2 YFSETQ. The CDR3 sequence is 15 residues long. Trimming took off 6 bases at V and 2 bases at J, with 17 bases between the two ends. CDR3 sequence reads: CASKQLSLFNTEAFF. CDR3 bases: TGCGCCAGCAAACAGTTGAGCCTCTTCAACACTGAAGCTTTCTTT.

The J gene is TRBJ2-7, the V gene TRBV30, with TRBD2 as a possible D gene (6 bases). Trimming shortened V by 2 bases and J by 7 bases, and 15 bases separated the two germline ends. This CDR3 comprises 13 residues. CDR1 is GTSNPN and CDR2 is SVGIG in the germline V gene (reference sequence). The CDR3 sequence: CAWSLMGTGEQYF. CDR3 nucleotide sequence: TGTGCCTGGAGTCTTATGGGGACTGGGGAGCAGTACTTC.

At least ten counts were recorded for this clonotype. The rearrangement links TRBV20-1 to TRBJ1-3; D might be TRBD1 (5 bases). The CDR3 consists of 16 residues. Trimming pared 1 base from V and 1 base from J, leaving 14 bases between. Per the germline V gene, CDR1 is DFQATT and CDR2 is SNEGSKA (reference sequence). CDR3 nucleotide sequence: TGCAGTGCTAGAGCCACCCTTCAGGGATCTGGAAACACCATATATTTT. This encodes CSARATLQGSGNTIYF.

This clonotype occurred a few times. Compared with germline, one end of the junction differs, possibly owing to a read error. V and J are TRBV27 and TRBJ2-7; TRBD1 aligns across 8 bases. Germline CDR1 and CDR2: MNHEY and SMNVEV (reference sequence). CDR3 length equals 15 residues. The CDR3 nucleotides are TGTGCCAGCAGCTTATTGGCAGGGGGCAAGTACGAGCAGTACTTC. Translated, it gives CASSLLAGGKYEQYF.

Comment on this clonotype: A much larger clone lies one base from this, so it may be a read error. The chain couples TRBV29-1 to TRBJ2-7; 8 bases line up with TRBD1. V dropped 6 bases and J dropped 6; count of bases not matched to a gene: 13. Germline assignment: CDR1 SQVTM and CDR2 ANQGSEA. The CDR3 runs to 14 residues. The CDR3 DNA reads as TGCAGCGTCGTCGGACAGGGCAAGTTCTCCGAGCAGTACTTC. It is translated as CSVVGQGKFSEQYF.

The V and J genes are TRBV7-2 and TRBJ1-2; a weak D match, TRBD1 (5 bases). There are 16 residues in the CDR3. The V end was cut by 1 base, the J end by 5 bases, with 17 bases between. Germline V gene data show CDR1 as SGHTA and CDR2 as FQGNSA. Here the CDR3 DNA reads TGTGCCAGCAGCTTAGACCACAGGAGACGCCCTTATGGCTACACCTTC. Translation gives CASSLDHRRRPYGYTF.

The gene calls are TRBV12-3 or TRBV12-4 and TRBJ2-3; no definite D call. Trimming removed 6 bases from V and 2 bases from J, with 18 bases in between. The CDR3 totals 16 residues. The CDR3 spells CASRGIQQSNTDTQYF. The CDR3 DNA reads TGTGCCAGCAGGGGGATACAACAGTCCAACACAGATACGCAGTATTTT.

The CDR3 reads CASSQPGTSGGYNEQFF. In DNA, the CDR3 is TGCGCCAGCAGCCAACCCGGGACTAGCGGGGGGTACAATGAGCAGTTCTTC. The chain couples TRBV5-1 to TRBJ2-1; the match to TRBD2 covers 15 bases. The V gene end was trimmed by 4 bases and the J gene end by 4 bases; junction bases not matched to a gene: 6. CDR3 length equals 17 residues. The germline V gene encodes CDR1 SGHRS and CDR2 YFSETQ. Full variable domain (remainder filled in from reference TRBV5-1 and TRBJ2-1): KAGVTQTPRYLIKTRGQQVTLSCSPISGHRSVSWYQQTPGQGLQFLFEYFSETQRNKGNFPGRFSGRQFSNSRSEMNVSTLELGDSALYLCASSQPGTSGGYNEQFFGPGTRLTVL.

This clonotype was counted only a few times. V and J are TRBV20-1 and TRBJ2-2; either TRBD1 or TRBD2 may supply D (5 bases each). The CDR3 spans 13 residues. V shed 7 bases and J shed 7 bases, with 16 bases lying between them. Germline V gives CDR1 DFQATT, CDR2 SNEGSKA (reference sequence). CDR3 protein: CSGGQARGGELFF. The CDR3 coding sequence is TGCAGTGGGGGCCAGGCCCGGGGCGGGGAGCTGTTTTTT.

V and J are TRBV28 and TRBJ1-5; D may be TRBD1 (6 bases). The length of the CDR3 is 17 residues. Germline V gene sequence: CDR1 MDHEN, CDR2 SYDVKM. The V end lost 3 bases, the J end lost 7 bases, and 22 bases lay between the germline ends. The CDR3 region has the DNA TGTGCCAGCAGTTTGTTCTGGGCCAGGGGCAACGACCAGCCCCAGCATTTT. Protein: CASSLFWARGNDQPQHF.

The genes are TRBV11-2 and TRBJ1-6, with no clear D. CDR3 length: 19 residues. Germline V gene lookup returns CDR1 SGHAT and CDR2 FQNNGV. The V gene lost 1 base and the J gene lost 0 bases, with 16 bases spanning the gap. CDR3 DNA sequence: TGTGCCAGCAGCTTAGGGGGAATCTCGACCAGCTCCTATAATTCACCCCTCCACTTT. It specifies CASSLGGISTSSYNSPLHF.

At least ten counts were recorded for this clonotype. The chain employs TRBV20-1 and TRBJ1-3, with a possible D match to TRBD1 (6 bases). CDR1 and CDR2 from the germline V gene are DFQATT and SNEGSKA (reference sequence). The CDR3 has 14 residues. V was cut by 2 bases and J by 2 bases, with 10 bases left in between. The CDR3 nucleotides read TGCAGTGCTAGACCATCAGGGGCTGGAAACACCATATATTTT. Residues: CSARPSGAGNTIYF.

This chain links TRBV6-5 with TRBJ1-1; TRBD1 might be the D (5 bases). V lost 0 bases and J lost 0, with 11 bases in between. This CDR3 comprises 16 residues. CDR1 and CDR2 from the germline V gene are MNHEY and SVGAGI. The CDR3 loop reads CASSYSTQVMNTEAFF. CDR3 DNA sequence: TGTGCCAGCAGTTACTCAACACAGGTCATGAACACTGAAGCTTTCTTT.

The sample holds a few counts of this clonotype. Its ends do not fully match the called genes, so a read error is possible. This rearrangement joins TRBV5-1 to TRBJ1-1, with D possibly TRBD1 on 5 matching bases. CDR3 size: 14 residues. CDR1 and CDR2 from the germline V gene are SGHRS and YFSETQ. The CDR3 region has the DNA TGTGCCAGCTCGCCCGGGGGATTGAACACTGAAGCTTTCTTT. It specifies CASSPGGLNTEAFF.

This clonotype was seen a handful of times. This rearrangement joins TRBV7-9 to TRBJ2-3; TRBD1 agrees at 11 bases. The CDR3 consists of 16 residues. The germline gives CDR1 SEHNR, CDR2 FQNEAQ (reference sequence). V trimming: 2 bases; J trimming: 8 bases; junction bases outside the gene matches: 9. CDR3 amino acids: CASSLRTGGRVGTQYF. CDR3 sequence (DNA): TGTGCCAGCAGCTTAAGGACAGGGGGCAGAGTAGGTACGCAGTATTTT.

The V call is TRBV12-3 or TRBV12-4, the J call TRBJ1-6, with TRBD1 matching 7 bases. The CDR3 spans 14 residues. V shed 0 bases, J shed 15 bases, and the junction held 8 bases outside the gene matches. CDR3 amino acids: CASSLAGGSQNLHF. The DNA for the CDR3 is TGTGCCAGCAGTTTAGCAGGGGGCTCGCAAAACCTCCACTTT.

This clonotype was counted many times. The chain uses TRBV7-9 and TRBJ1-1; unclear D gene. This CDR3 is built from 15 residues. Trimming pared 4 bases from V and 1 base from J, leaving 13 bases between. Germline V gene lookup returns CDR1 SEHNR and CDR2 FQNEAQ (reference sequence). Here the CDR3 DNA reads TGTGCCAGCAGCTCGTCAGGAGCCGGGAACACTGAAGCTTTCTTT. It codes for CASSSSGAGNTEAFF.

This clonotype occurred a few times. This chain joins TRBV7-9 and TRBJ2-7; no firm D call. The CDR3 contains 13 residues. The V gene lost 4 bases and the J gene lost 0 bases, with 7 bases spanning the gap. From germline, CDR1 is SEHNR and CDR2 FQNEAQ (reference sequence). CDR3 DNA sequence: TGTGCCAGCAGCTCCAGGAGCTCCTACGAGCAGTACGTC. Protein: CASSSRSSYEQYV.

This clonotype appeared once. The CDR3 sequence: CARASGLVYNEQFF. CDR3 coding DNA: TGTGCCAGGGCCTCCGGACTCGTTTACAATGAGCAGTTCTTC. The V call is TRBV4-2, the J call TRBJ2-1; weak D call: TRBD2 (5 bases). V was clipped by 9 bases and J by 4 bases, with 16 bases between them. The CDR3 sequence is 14 residues long. CDR1 and CDR2 from the germline V gene are LGHNA and YNFKEQ.

This chain links TRBV7-9 with TRBJ1-2; the match to TRBD1 covers 9 bases. There are 14 residues in the CDR3. V gave up 8 bases and J gave up 0 bases; unmatched junction bases: 4. CDR1 and CDR2 (germline): SEHNR, FQNEAQ (reference sequence). CDR3 in amino acids: CASEQGAPNYGYTF. DNA of the CDR3: TGTGCCAGCGAACAGGGGGCCCCTAACTATGGCTACACCTTC.

The chain recombines TRBV6-1 with TRBJ2-2, with 10 positions matching TRBD1. The CDR3 length is 13 residues. V lost 6 bases to trimming and J lost 6 bases; unmatched junction nucleotides: 1. Germline lookup yields CDR1 MNHNS and CDR2 SASEGT. CDR3 bases: TGTGCCAGCAGGGGACAGGGGTCCGGGGAGCTGTTTTTT. Protein: CASRGQGSGELFF.

This clonotype has a count of ten or more. The rearrangement links TRBV20-1 to TRBJ2-7; the match to TRBD2 covers 13 bases. This CDR3 contains 15 residues. Unmatched junction bases numbered 2, after V lost 1 base and J lost 2 bases. Germline CDR1 DFQATT, CDR2 SNEGSKA (reference sequence). In DNA form, the CDR3 reads TGCAGTGCTAGAGGTGGGACTAGCGGGGCCTACGAGCAGTACTTC. It translates to CSARGGTSGAYEQYF.

Many counts were recorded for this clonotype. This chain joins TRBV5-5 and TRBJ2-1; D possibly uses TRBD1 or TRBD2 (6 bases each). Germline V gene lookup returns CDR1 SGHKS and CDR2 YYEKEE (reference sequence). The CDR3 has 15 residues. V lost 0 bases and J lost 7, with 14 bases in between. CDR3 DNA: TGTGCCAGCAGCTTGGACGGGGGCCTTGGGAATGAGCAGTTCTTC. This encodes CASSLDGGLGNEQFF.

This clonotype was observed a few times. The chain carries TRBV15 and TRBJ2-7, with D hard to call. Germline CDR1 LNHNV, CDR2 YYDKDF (reference sequence). The CDR3 covers 13 residues. V lost 1 base and J 4 bases, leaving 8 bases between the germline ends. The CDR3, as DNA: TGTGCCACCAGCAGAGGAACCTTTTACGAGCAGTACGTC. Amino acid sequence: CATSRGTFYEQYV.

The table lists this clonotype with many counts. This chain connects TRBV5-5 to TRBJ1-2; D is perhaps TRBD1 (6 bases). The V end lost 4 bases, the J end lost 0 bases, and 13 bases lay between the germline ends. This CDR3 contains 15 residues. Per germline, CDR1 SGHKS and CDR2 YYEKEE (reference sequence). The CDR3 coding sequence is TGTGCCAGCAGCACTCGGACAGAGGCTAACTATGGCTACACCTTC. Translation: CASSTRTEANYGYTF.

The DNA for the CDR3 is TGTGCCAGCAGCTCTCTTGGGGGGGATCAGCCCCAGCATTTT. This gives the protein CASSSLGGDQPQHF. V gene TRBV7-9 combines with J gene TRBJ1-5, with D maybe TRBD1 (5 bases). CDR1 is SEHNR, CDR2 FQNEAQ, per germline (reference sequence). V was shortened by 4 bases and J by 5 bases, with 12 bases between the two germline ends. The CDR3 has 14 amino acids.

This clonotype was recorded many times. V usage is TRBV5-1 and J usage is TRBJ2-7; no definite D call. Trimming removed 1 base from V and 7 bases from J, with 12 bases in between. CDR1 is SGHRS, CDR2 YFSETQ, per germline. The CDR3 covers 13 residues. CDR3 region: CASSLLDPLEQYF. The CDR3 coding sequence is TGCGCCAGCAGCTTGTTGGACCCTCTGGAGCAGTACTTC.